Listed below are T cell receptor beta chains from one sample, sequenced in a study of T-cell reconstitution after alpha-beta-depleted transplantation in children. One entry per CDR3 protein results from TCRdb running MiXCR on the PCR reads. The sample has around 600,000 distinct CDR3 sequences, roughly 10% seen once; the top ten hold 4%. This sample comprised PBMCs from the stem cell graft donor, obtained from the stem cell graft. These receptors all stem from a human donor who donated a stem cell graft to a child with acute myeloid leukemia. Each CDR3 is given with its conserved first and last residue. D genes are given only for firm matches. Expanded clones are given a class, and other clones once, few, many or no size at all.

j_gene,abundance,d_gene,v_gene,CDR3aa,CDR3nt
TRBJ2-2,many,NA,TRBV12-3/TRBV12-4,CASSSARTANTGELFF,TGTGCCAGCAGTTCTGCTAGGACAGCGAACACCGGGGAGCTGTTTTTT
TRBJ1-4,many,NA,TRBV27,CASSSPGSNEKLFF,TGTGCCAGCAGTTCACCAGGGAGTAATGAAAAACTGTTTTTT
TRBJ2-3,NA,NA,TRBV12-3/TRBV12-4,CASTPGGADTQYF,TGTGCCAGCACCCCCGGAGGCGCAGATACGCAGTATTTT
TRBJ2-5,NA,TRBD2,TRBV7-9,CASSRAGGGGETQYF,TGTGCCAGCAGCCGAGCGGGAGGCGGCGGGGAGACCCAGTACTTC
TRBJ1-1,NA,NA,TRBV5-1,CASSLLSGGNTEAFF,TGCGCCAGCAGCTTACTGTCGGGAGGGAACACTGAAGCTTTCTTT
TRBJ2-7,few,NA,TRBV12-3/TRBV12-4,CASSPVRDFFYEQYF,TGTGCCAGCAGCCCCGTAAGGGACTTCTTCTACGAGCAGTACTTC
TRBJ2-1,few,TRBD2,TRBV6-1,CASRLLAGVEQFF,TGTGCCAGCAGGCTACTAGCGGGAGTCGAGCAGTTCTTC
TRBJ2-1,NA,NA,TRBV28,CASTTGHNEQFF,TGTGCCAGCACGACAGGTCACAATGAGCAGTTCTTC
TRBJ2-3,NA,TRBD2,TRBV11-3,CASSLGGLAGGLTSTDTQYF,TGTGCCAGCAGCTTAGGGGGGCTAGCGGGAGGGCTTACTAGCACAGATACGCAGTATTTT
TRBJ2-1,NA,TRBD2,TRBV4-3,CASSQDATSGSRNEQFF,TGCGCCAGCAGCCAAGATGCGACTAGCGGGAGTAGGAATGAGCAGTTCTTC
TRBJ2-1,NA,NA,TRBV20-1,CSASRGAEIRFF,TGCAGTGCTAGTCGCGGGGCCGAGATACGGTTCTTC
TRBJ2-5,NA,TRBD2,TRBV20-1,CSALAGRETQYF,TGCAGTGCCCTAGCGGGAAGGGAGACCCAGTACTTC